This T cell receptor beta chain was captured by sequencing in a study of cytomegalovirus exposure and HLA in healthy donors. Across the whole study: An early release of data contained about 85 million unique TCRs, which came from HLA-typed donors.

Remarks on this clone: The antigen is not known.

Notes on the study in general: Later on, an analysis tied under 20,000 TCR beta sequences to HLA alleles at 0.05 false discovery rate. TCR beta V- and J-gene trimming, according to a later analysis, was linked to a missense DCLRE1C variant. Researchers reportedly found TCR beta sequences accurately predicted most subjects' HLA-A and HLA-B alleles.

The CDR3 runs 15 residues. J gave up 3 bases and V 3 bases, and 5 bases lay outside the gene matches. Germline CDR1 and CDR2: MNHEY and SMNVEV (reference sequence). PCR employed 60 Vbeta and 13 Jbeta primers. The method was immunoSEQ multiplex PCR; TCRdb's version includes in-frame clones alone and lacks a portion of them. The sample contains 110,000 or so clones, about an eighth of which appear only once. This clonotype was obtained from a middle-aged man in good health and CMV-seropositive. The chain links TRBV27 to TRBJ2-1; TRBD2 matches 7 bases. The specimen was PBMCs. The CDR3 DNA follows: TGTGCCAGCAGTTTGGGCGCTAGCGGCTACAATGAGCAGTTCTTC. Translating gives CASSLGASGYNEQFF.